This T cell receptor (beta chain) was sequenced in a study of beta chain features in type 1 diabetes. Study-level results: A greater similarity of naive, central memory and Treg TCRB repertoires was seen among patients than among healthy donors.

As every portion of the isolated RNA was reverse transcribed, the sequencing read expressed TCRB transcripts. The assay was immunoSEQ multiplex PCR, and TCRdb's table has in-frame clones only and misses some. The data show approximately 380,000 clones, about 14% seen once. Between the trimmed V and J ends, which lost 2 bases and 0 bases, there was a span of 9 bases. This CDR3 comprises 14 residues. Germline V gives CDR1 SQVTM, CDR2 ANQGSEA. This clone turned up a few times. Antigen unknown. This chain uses TRBV29-1 with TRBJ2-3; TRBD2 might be the D (5 bases). The specimen sequenced was naive CD4+ T cells from blood. The TCR originated in a young woman in good health. In DNA form, the CDR3 reads TGCAGCGTTGAATCTAGGACTAGCACAGATACGCAGTATTTT. Protein sequence: CSVESRTSTDTQYF.